The 31 T cell receptor beta chains in this list originate from one sample, sequenced in a study of CD8 T cells in Susac syndrome. Roughly 0.45 to 1 ug RNA was reverse transcribed with random hexamers. TCRdb re-called the immunoSEQ multiplex PCR reads through MiXCR, storing one row per CDR3 protein. The repertoire holds 210,000 or so distinct CDR3 sequences, with approximately 94% as singletons. The sample taken for sequencing was CD4+ T cells from PBMCs. These TCRs come from a human donor with Susac syndrome.

The V and J genes are TRBV5-1 and TRBJ1-5; 8 bases line up with TRBD1. V trimming: 4 bases; J trimming: 5 bases; junction bases outside the gene matches: 8. CDR3 length: 15 amino acids. CDR1 and CDR2 from the germline V gene are SGHRS and YFSETQ. The CDR3 loop reads CASSTGTGMDQPQHF. CDR3 coding DNA: TGCGCCAGCAGCACCGGGACAGGTATGGATCAGCCCCAGCATTTT.

The chain joins TRBV27 to TRBJ1-6; 7 bases agree with TRBD1. Looked up from germline, CDR1 is MNHEY and CDR2 is SMNVEV (reference sequence). Unmatched junction bases numbered 4, after V lost 3 bases and J lost 5 bases. CDR3 length: 15 residues. For the CDR3, the DNA is TGTGCCAGCAGTTTCGCGGGACAGAATAATTCACCCCTCCACTTT. Protein: CASSFAGQNNSPLHF.

The chain has TRBV29-1 and TRBJ2-5; TRBD1 agrees at 8 bases. After removal of 6 bases from V and 4 bases from J, the junction contained 10 bases not matched to a gene. Germline V CDR1 and CDR2: SQVTM, ANQGSEA. The CDR3 runs 14 residues. CDR3 bases: TGCAGCGTCGTTGGACAGGGTTCAGGAGAGACCCAGTACTTC. Amino acids: CSVVGQGSGETQYF.

This clonotype came up once. The genes are TRBV9 and TRBJ1-2, with TRBD1 matching 7 bases. The CDR3 is 15 amino acids. Unmatched junction bases numbered 6, after V lost 0 bases and J lost 4 bases. CDR1 is SGDLS, CDR2 YYNGEE, per germline. CDR3 DNA: TGTGCCAGCAGCGTAGGACAGGGTACCATCTATGGCTACACCTTC. This gives the protein CASSVGQGTIYGYTF.

The chain employs TRBV29-1 and TRBJ2-3, with D perhaps matching TRBD2 (5 bases). This CDR3 comprises 11 residues. The germline gives CDR1 SQVTM, CDR2 ANQGSEA. V lost 8 bases and J 8 bases, leaving 14 bases between the germline ends. The CDR3 sequence is CSLLRGSTQYF. The CDR3 DNA is TGCAGCCTCCTTCGGGGTAGTACGCAGTATTTT.

V gene TRBV10-3 combines with J gene TRBJ2-3, with a tentative D call TRBD1 (7 bases). Per germline, CDR1 ENHRY and CDR2 SYGVKD. Between the trimmed V and J ends, which lost 3 bases and 4 bases, there was a span of 11 bases. The CDR3 is 14 amino acids. The CDR3 DNA is TGTGCCATCAGTGACGGCAGGGGGGCAGATACGCAGTATTTT. Its translation: CAISDGRGADTQYF.

The table lists this clonotype with a few counts. The chain is built from TRBV7-2 and TRBJ2-1, with TRBD1 matching 10 bases. CDR3 length equals 15 residues. The trim removed 3 bases at V and 2 bases at J, leaving 1 base unmatched. CDR1 SGHTA and CDR2 FQGNSA come from the germline V gene. The CDR3 protein is CASSFGQGAYNEQFF. Written as DNA, the CDR3 is TGTGCCAGCAGCTTTGGACAGGGGGCCTACAATGAGCAGTTCTTC.

This rearrangement joins TRBV30 to TRBJ1-2, with D unclear. With 0 bases removed from V and 4 bases from J, the gap between germline ends came to 15 bases. The CDR3 totals 15 residues. Germline CDR1 and CDR2: GTSNPN and SVGIG (reference sequence). The CDR3 is CAWSVGSFNGYGYTF. The CDR3 DNA reads TGTGCCTGGAGTGTAGGCAGCTTTAACGGCTATGGCTACACCTTC.

V is TRBV10-3 and J is TRBJ1-2; maybe TRBD1 (6 bases). CDR1 and CDR2 from the germline V gene are ENHRY and SYGVKD. This CDR3 is built from 13 residues. The V gene lost 7 bases and the J gene lost 8 bases, with 17 bases spanning the gap. CDR3 sequence reads: CAITPLDGGGYTF. CDR3 nucleotides: TGTGCCATCACACCGCTAGACGGGGGCGGCTACACCTTC.

The chain links TRBV6-5 to TRBJ2-7; the D is unclear. CDR3 length equals 13 residues. Between the trimmed V and J ends, which lost 6 bases and 2 bases, there was a span of 11 bases. CDR1 is MNHEY and CDR2 is SVGAGI in the germline V gene. The CDR3 DNA reads TGTGCCAGCAGGAAGGACGGTACCTACGAGCAGTACTTC. It yields the protein CASRKDGTYEQYF.

This clonotype was counted a single time. This chain uses TRBV6-2 or TRBV6-3 with TRBJ2-4; 8 bases agree with TRBD2. Germline CDR1 and CDR2: MNHEY and SVGEGT. The CDR3 is 16 residues long. Trimming at V came to 2 bases and at J to 1 base, leaving 4 bases not matched to a gene. As DNA, the CDR3 is TGTGCCAGCAGTTACGGGGCGGGGGGTGCCAAAAACATTCAGTACTTC. Its protein is CASSYGAGGAKNIQYF.

The chain recombines TRBV2 with TRBJ1-4; D remains unclear. V lost 0 bases to trimming and J lost 7 bases, with 6 bases between them. The CDR3 runs 13 residues. Per the germline V gene, CDR1 is SNHLY and CDR2 is FYNNEI. As DNA, the CDR3 is TGTGCCAGCAGTGAAGCAGGCCTTGAAAAACTGTTTTTT. This codes for CASSEAGLEKLFF. The variable domain in full, completed from reference TRBV2 and TRBJ1-4, reads EPEVTQTPSHQVTQMGQEVILRCVPISNHLYFYWYRQILGQKVEFLVSFYNNEISEKSEIFDDQFSVERPDGSNFTLKIRSTKLEDSAMYFCASSEAGLEKLFFGSGTQLSVL.

CDR3 bases: TGCGCCAGCAGCTTGTCGGGTAGCGGCGTCTACGAGCAGTACTTC. This encodes CASSLSGSGVYEQYF. The chain uses TRBV5-1 and TRBJ2-7, with D perhaps TRBD2 (6 bases). Germline CDR1 and CDR2: SGHRS and YFSETQ. V shed 1 base and J shed 3 bases, with 14 bases lying between them. The CDR3 is 15 amino acids.

The genes are TRBV28 and TRBJ2-5; D not certain. CDR3 size: 17 residues. Looked up from germline, CDR1 is MDHEN and CDR2 is SYDVKM. The V end lost 6 bases, the J end lost 4 bases, and 24 bases lay between the germline ends. The CDR3 coding sequence is TGTGCCAGCAGCTCTAAGCGTCCCCACCAGGTGGGAGAGACCCAGTACTTC. It encodes CASSSKRPHQVGETQYF.

This chain joins TRBV30 and TRBJ2-2; TRBD1 matches 9 bases. V lost 7 bases and J lost 0; bases outside the gene matches: 6. The V gene's germline CDR1 is GTSNPN and CDR2 SVGIG (reference sequence). This CDR3 is 15 amino acids long. The CDR3 DNA sequence: TGTGCCTTCCCCAGGACAGGGGCGAACACCGGGGAGCTGTTTTTT. Amino acid sequence: CAFPRTGANTGELFF.

This clonotype was seen a single time. The V call is TRBV30, the J call TRBJ2-1, with D unclear. The CDR3 spans 11 residues. Germline V lookup: CDR1 GTSNPN, CDR2 SVGIG (reference sequence). V lost 7 bases, J lost 5 bases, and 9 bases lay in between. CDR3 loop: CASGENNEQFF. The DNA of the CDR3 is TGTGCCTCAGGAGAAAACAATGAGCAGTTCTTC.

The chain is built from TRBV6-2 or TRBV6-3 and TRBJ1-2; a possible D gene is TRBD1 (5 bases). Germline CDR1 and CDR2: MNHEY and SVGEGT. Deletions cut 2 bases from V and 4 bases from J, with 29 bases between. The CDR3 length is 20 residues. CDR3 nucleotide sequence: TGTGCCAGCAGTTACCCAACCCGGGTCGGGGCGTCGGGCCCTAGCTATGGCTACACCTTC. Translating gives CASSYPTRVGASGPSYGYTF.

A few counts support this clonotype. This chain links TRBV20-1 with TRBJ1-1; D is undetermined. Germline assignment: CDR1 DFQATT and CDR2 SNEGSKA (reference sequence). Trimming shortened V by 3 bases and J by 1 base, and 6 bases separated the two germline ends. The CDR3 runs to 12 residues. CDR3 sequence: CSARSGNTEAFF. For the CDR3, the DNA is TGCAGTGCTAGGTCGGGGAACACTGAAGCTTTCTTT.

The V and J genes are TRBV5-1 and TRBJ2-7; tentative D call: TRBD1 (6 bases). Per germline, CDR1 SGHRS and CDR2 YFSETQ. Trimming pared 3 bases from V and 3 bases from J, leaving 19 bases between. The CDR3 has 16 amino acids. The CDR3 sequence: CASSSASDRILYEQYF. CDR3 nucleotides: TGCGCCAGCAGCTCGGCCTCCGACAGGATTCTCTACGAGCAGTACTTC.

The J gene is TRBJ2-3, the V gene TRBV30; the match to TRBD1 covers 7 bases. The CDR3 is 15 residues long. V gave up 2 bases and J gave up 0 bases; unmatched junction bases: 5. Germline V CDR1 and CDR2: GTSNPN, SVGIG (reference sequence). CDR3 residues: CAWSQDRPSTDTQYF. CDR3 nucleotides: TGTGCCTGGAGTCAGGACAGGCCAAGCACAGATACGCAGTATTTT.

The V call is TRBV5-1, the J call TRBJ1-4, with D hard to call. The ends were cut back, 4 bases at V and 8 bases at J, with 18 bases in the middle. The CDR3 extends over 15 amino acids. Germline lookup yields CDR1 SGHRS and CDR2 YFSETQ. CDR3 nucleotide sequence: TGCGCCAGCAGCCCGTCTGGGATTTCGGGGGAAAAACTGTTTTTT. It is translated as CASSPSGISGEKLFF.

The chain has TRBV5-4 and TRBJ2-1, with D possibly called TRBD1 or TRBD2 (5 bases each). Trimming stripped 5 bases from V and 8 bases from J, with 20 bases between. The CDR3 contains 15 residues. The germline CDR1 and CDR2 sequences are SGHNT and YYREEE (reference sequence). The CDR3 nucleotides read TGTGCCAGCAGTCAAACCGGGACCGGGTCAGATGAGCAGTTCTTC. Its protein is CASSQTGTGSDEQFF.

The rearrangement joins TRBV5-1 to TRBJ2-6; D possibly corresponds to TRBD1 (5 bases). The CDR3 extends over 17 amino acids. In germline, CDR1 is SGHRS, CDR2 YFSETQ. V lost 0 bases and J 0 bases, leaving 10 bases between the germline ends. The CDR3 protein is CASSLVGASSGANVLTF. The CDR3 coding sequence is TGCGCCAGCAGCTTGGTTGGGGCCAGCTCTGGGGCCAACGTCCTGACTTTC.

This chain joins TRBV7-2 and TRBJ2-1, with TRBD2 identical over 7 bases. The CDR3 spans 14 residues. Trimming cost V 0 bases and J 10 bases; bases outside gene matches: 6. Germline V CDR1 and CDR2: SGHTA, FQGNSA. This chain's CDR3 is CASSLARGTREQFF. The CDR3 DNA is TGTGCCAGCAGCTTAGCGCGGGGGACCCGGGAGCAGTTCTTC. Full variable domain (remainder filled in from reference TRBV7-2 and TRBJ2-1): GAGVSQSPSNKVTEKGKDVELRCDPISGHTALYWYRQSLGQGLEFLIYFQGNSAPDKSGLPSDRFSAERTGGSVSTLTIQRTQQEDSAVYLCASSLARGTREQFFGPGTRLTVL.

This chain connects TRBV5-4 to TRBJ2-2; 12 bases fit TRBD2. V was pared by 4 bases and J by 1 base, with 2 bases of the junction left unmatched. The CDR3 runs to 16 residues. Germline loops: CDR1 SGHNT, CDR2 YYREEE (reference sequence). The CDR3 protein is CASSPGLAGNTGELFF. In DNA form, the CDR3 reads TGTGCCAGCAGCCCGGGACTAGCGGGGAACACCGGGGAGCTGTTTTTT. The variable domain in full, completed from reference TRBV5-4 and TRBJ2-2, reads ETGVTQSPTHLIKTRGQQVTLRCSSQSGHNTVSWYQQALGQGPQFIFQYYREEENGRGNFPPRFSGLQFPNYSSELNVNALELDDSALYLCASSPGLAGNTGELFFGEGSRLTVL.

J is TRBJ1-5 and V is TRBV7-8; perhaps TRBD1 as D (5 bases). CDR3 length: 16 amino acids. With 0 bases removed from V and 2 bases from J, the gap between germline ends came to 11 bases. Germline-derived CDR1 and CDR2 are SGHVS and FQNEAQ. This CDR3 is CASSLALGGGNQPQHF. CDR3 in DNA: TGTGCCAGCAGCTTAGCGCTCGGAGGGGGCAATCAGCCCCAGCATTTT. Together with reference TRBV7-8 and TRBJ1-5, the CDR3 gives the full variable domain: GAGVSQSPRYKVAKRGQDVALRCDPISGHVSLFWYQQALGQGPEFLTYFQNEAQLDKSGLPSDRFFAERPEGSVSTLKIQRTQQEDSAVYLCASSLALGGGNQPQHFGDGTRLSIL.

The rearrangement joins TRBV11-3 to TRBJ2-7; 7 bases are shared with TRBD1. Germline CDR1 and CDR2: SGHNT and YENEEA. J gave up 7 bases and V 6 bases, and 12 bases lay outside the gene matches. The CDR3 loop spans 14 amino acids. The chain's CDR3 is CASSYLGGLEEQYF. CDR3 bases: TGTGCCAGCAGTTATTTAGGGGGCTTAGAAGAGCAGTACTTC.

This clonotype was seen only once. The CDR3 sequence: CASSERQGTEKLFF. The DNA of the CDR3 is TGTGCCAGCAGTGAACGACAGGGTACTGAAAAACTGTTTTTT. The chain couples TRBV2 to TRBJ1-4; 7 nucleotides align to TRBD1. V shed 2 bases, J shed 7 bases, and the junction held 4 bases outside the gene matches. Germline V CDR1 and CDR2: SNHLY, FYNNEI. This CDR3 spans 14 amino acids.

The chain is built from TRBV9 and TRBJ1-1; tentatively, D is TRBD1 (6 bases). Germline V gene lookup returns CDR1 SGDLS and CDR2 YYNGEE. The V gene lost 0 bases and the J gene lost 3 bases, with 9 bases spanning the gap. CDR3 length equals 14 residues. CDR3 region: CASSVAAGDTEAFF. The CDR3 DNA reads TGTGCCAGCAGCGTAGCGGCAGGGGACACTGAAGCTTTCTTT.

This sequence joins TRBV5-1 and TRBJ1-6; D ambiguous. Trimming took off 0 bases at V and 3 bases at J, with 7 bases between the two ends. From germline, CDR1 is SGHRS and CDR2 YFSETQ. The CDR3 consists of 15 residues. CDR3 sequence reads: CASSLDGVYNSPLHF. In DNA, the CDR3 is TGCGCCAGCAGCTTGGATGGGGTCTATAATTCACCCCTCCACTTT. Complete variable domain (other parts from reference TRBV5-1 and TRBJ1-6): KAGVTQTPRYLIKTRGQQVTLSCSPISGHRSVSWYQQTPGQGLQFLFEYFSETQRNKGNFPGRFSGRQFSNSRSEMNVSTLELGDSALYLCASSLDGVYNSPLHFGNGTRLTVT.

J is TRBJ2-7 and V is TRBV18; 9 bases match TRBD1. CDR1 is KGHSH and CDR2 is LQKENI in the germline V gene. This CDR3 is built from 14 residues. Losses at the gene ends were 2 bases for V and 5 bases for J; bases not matched to a gene: 4. The CDR3 DNA reads as TGTGCCAGCTCACCAGTGACAGGGGGTAACGAGCAGTACTTC. Protein product: CASSPVTGGNEQYF.